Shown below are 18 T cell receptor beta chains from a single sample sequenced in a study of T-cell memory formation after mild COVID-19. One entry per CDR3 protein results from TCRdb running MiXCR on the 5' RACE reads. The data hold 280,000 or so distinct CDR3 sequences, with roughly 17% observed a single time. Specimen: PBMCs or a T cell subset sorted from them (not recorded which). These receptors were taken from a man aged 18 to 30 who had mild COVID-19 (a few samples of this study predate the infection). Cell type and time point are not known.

The CDR3 here is CASSFGVSRRGTNEKLFF. The CDR3 DNA reads TGCGCCAGCAGCTTCGGGGTTTCCCGTCGGGGCACTAATGAAAAACTGTTTTTT. The chain has TRBV5-1 and TRBJ1-4, with D possibly TRBD1 on 5 matching bases. The CDR3 contains 18 residues. CDR1 is SGHRS and CDR2 is YFSETQ in the germline V gene. V lost 2 bases and J lost 2, with 19 bases in between.

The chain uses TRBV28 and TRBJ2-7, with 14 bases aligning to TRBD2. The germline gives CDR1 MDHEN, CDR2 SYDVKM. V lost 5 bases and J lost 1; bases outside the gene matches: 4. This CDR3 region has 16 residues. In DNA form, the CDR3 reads TGTGCCAGCAGTAGACTAGCGGGGGGGACTTCCTACGAGCAGTACGTC. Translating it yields CASSRLAGGTSYEQYV.

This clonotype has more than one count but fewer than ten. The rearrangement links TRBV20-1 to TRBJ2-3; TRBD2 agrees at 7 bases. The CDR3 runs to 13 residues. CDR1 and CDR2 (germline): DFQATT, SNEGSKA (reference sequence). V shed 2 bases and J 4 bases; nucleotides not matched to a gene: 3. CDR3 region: CSARRLAADTQYF. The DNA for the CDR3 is TGCAGTGCTAGAAGGCTAGCGGCAGATACGCAGTATTTT.

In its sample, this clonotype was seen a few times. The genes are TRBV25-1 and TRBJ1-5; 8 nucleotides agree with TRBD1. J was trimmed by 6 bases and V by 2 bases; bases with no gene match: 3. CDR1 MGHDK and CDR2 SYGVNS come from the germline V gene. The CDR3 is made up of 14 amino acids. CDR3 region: CASSEQGAGQPQHF. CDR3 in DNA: TGTGCCAGCAGTGAACAGGGGGCCGGTCAGCCCCAGCATTTT.

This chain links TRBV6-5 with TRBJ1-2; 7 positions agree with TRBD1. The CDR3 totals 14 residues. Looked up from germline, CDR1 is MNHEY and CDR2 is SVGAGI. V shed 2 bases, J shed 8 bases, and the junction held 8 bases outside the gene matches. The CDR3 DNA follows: TGTGCCAGCAGTTACCACAGGGGAGAACGGGGCTACACCTTC. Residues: CASSYHRGERGYTF.

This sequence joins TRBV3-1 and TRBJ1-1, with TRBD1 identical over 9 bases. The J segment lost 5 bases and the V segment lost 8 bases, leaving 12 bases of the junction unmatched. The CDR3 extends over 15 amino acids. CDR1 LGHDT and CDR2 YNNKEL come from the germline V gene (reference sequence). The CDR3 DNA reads TGTGCCAGCGCGACTTACTCGACAGGGGGGACTGAAGCTTTCTTT. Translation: CASATYSTGGTEAFF.

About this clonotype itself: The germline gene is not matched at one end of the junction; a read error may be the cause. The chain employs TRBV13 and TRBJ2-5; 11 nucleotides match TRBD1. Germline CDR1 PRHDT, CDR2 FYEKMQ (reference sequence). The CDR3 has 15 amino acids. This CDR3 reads CASSLAGQGVETKYF. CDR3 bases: TGTGCCAGCAGCTTAGCGGGACAGGGGGTAGAGACCAAGTACTTC.

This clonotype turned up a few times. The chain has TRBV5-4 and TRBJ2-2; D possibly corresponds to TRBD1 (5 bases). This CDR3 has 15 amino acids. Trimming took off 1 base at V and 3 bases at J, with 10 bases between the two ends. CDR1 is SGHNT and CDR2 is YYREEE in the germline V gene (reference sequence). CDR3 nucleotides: TGTGCCAGCAGCTTGTTAGGCAGGGACACCGGGGAGCTGTTTTTT. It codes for CASSLLGRDTGELFF.

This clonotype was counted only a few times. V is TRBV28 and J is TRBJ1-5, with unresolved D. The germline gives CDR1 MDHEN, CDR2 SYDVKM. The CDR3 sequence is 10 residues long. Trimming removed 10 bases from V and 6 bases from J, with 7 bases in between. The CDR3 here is CATDGQPQHF. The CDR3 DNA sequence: TGTGCCACTGACGGTCAGCCCCAGCATTTT.

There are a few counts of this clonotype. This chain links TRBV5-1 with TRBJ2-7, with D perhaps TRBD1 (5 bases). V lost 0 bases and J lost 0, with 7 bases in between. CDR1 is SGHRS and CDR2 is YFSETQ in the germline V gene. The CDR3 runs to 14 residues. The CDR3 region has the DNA TGCGCCAGCAGCTTGGCGACAGACTCCTACGAGCAGTACTTC. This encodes CASSLATDSYEQYF.

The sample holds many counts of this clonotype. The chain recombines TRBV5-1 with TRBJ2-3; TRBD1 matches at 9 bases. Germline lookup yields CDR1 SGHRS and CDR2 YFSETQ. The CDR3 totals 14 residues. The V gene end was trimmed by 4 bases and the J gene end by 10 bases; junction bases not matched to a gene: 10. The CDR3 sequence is CASSPGTGPRAQYF. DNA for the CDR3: TGCGCCAGCAGCCCGGGGACAGGGCCGCGAGCGCAGTATTTT.

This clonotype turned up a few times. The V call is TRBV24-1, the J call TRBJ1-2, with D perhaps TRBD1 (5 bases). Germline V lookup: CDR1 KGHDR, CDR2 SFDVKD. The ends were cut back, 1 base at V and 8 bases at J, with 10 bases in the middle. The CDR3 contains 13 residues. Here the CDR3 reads CATSDFDGTGYTF. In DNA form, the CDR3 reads TGTGCCACCAGTGATTTCGACGGGACGGGCTACACCTTC.

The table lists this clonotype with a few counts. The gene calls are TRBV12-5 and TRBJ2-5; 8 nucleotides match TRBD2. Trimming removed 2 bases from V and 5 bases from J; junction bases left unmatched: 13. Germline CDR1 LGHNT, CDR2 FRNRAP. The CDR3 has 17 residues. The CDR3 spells CASGLMPIGGARETQYF. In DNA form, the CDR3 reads TGTGCTAGTGGTTTGATGCCCATCGGGGGGGCACGGGAGACCCAGTACTTC.

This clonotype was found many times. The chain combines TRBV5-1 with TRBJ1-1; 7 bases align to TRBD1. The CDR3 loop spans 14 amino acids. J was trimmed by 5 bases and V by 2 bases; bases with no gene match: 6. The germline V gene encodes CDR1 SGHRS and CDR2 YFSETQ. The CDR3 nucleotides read TGCGCCAGCAGCTTAGGGGGCTTGGAGACTGAAGCTTTCTTT. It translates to CASSLGGLETEAFF. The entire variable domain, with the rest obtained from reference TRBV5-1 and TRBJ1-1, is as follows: KAGVTQTPRYLIKTRGQQVTLSCSPISGHRSVSWYQQTPGQGLQFLFEYFSETQRNKGNFPGRFSGRQFSNSRSEMNVSTLELGDSALYLCASSLGGLETEAFFGQGTRLTVV.

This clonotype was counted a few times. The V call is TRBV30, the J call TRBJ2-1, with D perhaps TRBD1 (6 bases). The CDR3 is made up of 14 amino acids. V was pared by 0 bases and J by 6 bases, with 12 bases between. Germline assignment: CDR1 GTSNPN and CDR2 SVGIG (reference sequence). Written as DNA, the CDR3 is TGTGCCTGGAGTGTACGGGGACACTTCAATGAGCAGTTCTTC. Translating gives CAWSVRGHFNEQFF.

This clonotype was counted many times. The CDR3 here is CASSFNYGYTF. The CDR3 nucleotides read TGTGCCAGCAGCTTTAACTATGGCTACACCTTC. The chain has TRBV12-3 or TRBV12-4 and TRBJ1-2; no clear D gene. This CDR3 has 11 residues. V shed 6 bases and J shed 1 base, with 3 bases lying between them.

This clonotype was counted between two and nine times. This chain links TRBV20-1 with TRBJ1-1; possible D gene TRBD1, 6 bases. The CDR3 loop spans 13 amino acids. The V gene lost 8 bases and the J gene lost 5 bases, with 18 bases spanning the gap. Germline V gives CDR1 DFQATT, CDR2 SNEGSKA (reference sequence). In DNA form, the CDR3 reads TGCAGTCCCACCGCGGGGGCTAGGACTGAAGCTTTCTTT. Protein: CSPTAGARTEAFF.

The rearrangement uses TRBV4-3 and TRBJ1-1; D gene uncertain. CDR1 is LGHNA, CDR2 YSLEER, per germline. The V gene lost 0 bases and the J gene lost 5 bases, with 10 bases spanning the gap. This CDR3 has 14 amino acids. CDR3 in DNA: TGCGCCAGCAGCCAAGAAGATAGGAGGACTGAAGCTTTCTTT. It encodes CASSQEDRRTEAFF.